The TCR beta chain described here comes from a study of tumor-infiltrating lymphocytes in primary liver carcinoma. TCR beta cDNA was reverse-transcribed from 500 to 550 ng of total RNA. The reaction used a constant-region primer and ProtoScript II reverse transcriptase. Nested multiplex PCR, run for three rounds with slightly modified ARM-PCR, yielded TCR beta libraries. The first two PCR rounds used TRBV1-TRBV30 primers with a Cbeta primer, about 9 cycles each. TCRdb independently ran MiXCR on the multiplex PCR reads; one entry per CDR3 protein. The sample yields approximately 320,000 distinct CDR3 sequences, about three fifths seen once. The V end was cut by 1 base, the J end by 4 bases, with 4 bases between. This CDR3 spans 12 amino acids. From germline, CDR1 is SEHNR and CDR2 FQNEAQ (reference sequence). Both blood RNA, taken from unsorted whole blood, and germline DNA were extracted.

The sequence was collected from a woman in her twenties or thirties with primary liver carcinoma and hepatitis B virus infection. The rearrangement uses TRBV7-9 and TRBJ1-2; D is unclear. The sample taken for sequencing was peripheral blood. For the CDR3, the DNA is TGTGCCAGCAGCTTAGGAGGCTATGGCTACACCTTC. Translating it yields CASSLGGYGYTF. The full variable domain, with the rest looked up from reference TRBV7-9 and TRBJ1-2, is DTGVSQNPRHKITKRGQNVTFRCDPISEHNRLYWYRQTLGQGPEFLTYFQNEAQLEKSRLLSDRFSAERPKGSFSTLEIQRTEQGDSAMYLCASSLGGYGYTFGSGTRLTVV.